Listed below are T cell receptor beta chains from one sample, sequenced in a study of siplizumab effects on memory and regulatory T cells. Clones were read by immunoSEQ multiplex PCR, and TCRdb kept only the in-frame ones, dropping some. The data contain about 82,000 clones, roughly 89% of them singletons. Material: Tregs sorted from blood. The receptor set was obtained from a human donor in good health. The CDR3 runs from the conserved cysteine through the conserved F or W. D genes are given only for firm matches. Clone size is shown for a subset of rows, as once, few, many or a class of expanded clone.

13 | . | . | TRBJ1-3 | TRBV7-2 | CASRFASGNTIYF | TGTGCCAGCAGATTCGCCTCTGGAAACACCATATATTTT
15 | . | TRBD1 | TRBJ2-3 | TRBV5-4 | CASSSDREGTDTQYF | TGTGCCAGCAGCTCCGACAGGGAAGGCACAGATACGCAGTATTTT
13 | . | . | TRBJ2-3 | TRBV10-2 | CASTSISTDTQYF | TGCGCCAGCACTTCAATAAGCACAGATACGCAGTATTTT
14 | . | . | TRBJ2-7 | TRBV6-5 | CASRTGATLFEQYF | TGTGCCAGCAGGACCGGGGCAACCCTTTTCGAGCAGTACTTC
13 | . | . | TRBJ2-5 | TRBV9 | CASSGGVGETQYF | TGTGCCAGCAGCGGCGGAGTGGGAGAGACCCAGTACTTC
17 | . | . | TRBJ2-6 | TRBV5-1 | CASSLRQGISGANVLTF | TGCGCCAGCAGCTTGCGTCAGGGCATCTCTGGGGCCAACGTCCTGACTTTC
15 | . | TRBD1 | TRBJ2-1 | TRBV5-1 | CASSSEGQNYNEQFF | TGCGCCAGCAGCTCCGAGGGACAGAACTACAATGAGCAGTTCTTC
15 | . | TRBD1 | TRBJ2-2 | TRBV27 | CASSLGTGVGGELFF | TGTGCCAGCAGTTTAGGGACAGGAGTTGGCGGGGAGCTGTTTTTT
13 | . | TRBD1 | TRBJ2-7 | TRBV5-4 | CASSPPGGSEQYF | TGTGCCAGCAGCCCGCCAGGGGGCAGCGAGCAGTACTTC
16 | . | . | TRBJ2-3 | TRBV7-8 | CASSLRRGSGPDTQYF | TGTGCCAGCAGCTTAAGACGGGGATCAGGCCCAGATACGCAGTATTTT
15 | . | . | TRBJ1-3 | TRBV28 | CASNLSTYSGNTIYF | TGTGCCAGCAACCTATCCACTTACTCTGGAAACACCATATATTTT
15 | few | . | TRBJ1-6 | TRBV19 | CASSTGPGGSSPLHF | TGTGCCAGTAGTACCGGGCCTGGGGGGAGTTCACCCCTCCACTTT
16 | . | TRBD1 | TRBJ1-2 | TRBV4-2 | CASSQNSEGGWRGYTF | TGTGCCAGCAGCCAAAACTCGGAAGGGGGCTGGAGGGGCTACACCTTC
13 | . | . | TRBJ1-1 | TRBV7-9 | CASSPGGGAEAFF | TGTGCCAGCAGCCCCGGTGGGGGGGCTGAAGCTTTCTTT
14 | . | . | TRBJ1-3 | TRBV15 | CATSTRGAGNTIYF | TGTGCCACCAGCACAAGGGGGGCTGGAAACACCATATATTTT
13 | few | . | TRBJ1-5 | TRBV12-5 | CASGLDSNQPQHF | TGTGCTAGTGGTTTGGATAGCAATCAGCCCCAGCATTTT
14 | once | . | TRBJ1-3 | TRBV19 | CASSIRGIGNTIYF | TGTGCCAGTAGTATAAGGGGTATTGGAAACACCATATATTTT
13 | . | . | TRBJ2-7 | TRBV5-1 | CASSTGPSSEQYF | TGCGCCAGCAGCACGGGACCGTCCTCCGAGCAGTACTTC
14 | . | . | TRBJ1-1 | TRBV5-6 | CASSLRGINTEAFF | TGTGCCAGCAGCTTGCGAGGAATCAACACTGAAGCTTTCTTT
14 | . | . | TRBJ2-7 | TRBV19 | CASSATGSWYEQYF | TGTGCCAGTAGTGCGACAGGCTCCTGGTACGAGCAGTACTTC
17 | . | . | TRBJ1-2 | TRBV5-1 | CASSLIQGAPSAYGYTF | TGCGCCAGCAGCTTGATACAGGGAGCCCCCTCCGCCTATGGCTACACCTTC
12 | . | . | TRBJ1-1 | TRBV2 | CASTWRNTEAFF | TGTGCCAGCACGTGGAGGAACACTGAAGCTTTCTTT
15 | . | . | TRBJ1-4 | TRBV4-1 | CASSQEGRRDEKLFF | TGCGCCAGCAGCCAAGAAGGTAGGAGGGATGAAAAACTGTTTTTT
12 | . | . | TRBJ2-3 | TRBV7-6 | CASSEQKDTQYF | TGTGCCAGCAGCGAACAAAAAGATACGCAGTATTTT
14 | . | . | TRBJ2-5 | TRBV11-2 | CASSARAQQETQYF | TGTGCCAGCAGCGCGCGGGCTCAGCAAGAGACCCAGTACTTC
14 | . | TRBD1 | TRBJ1-1 | TRBV4-1 | CASSQTGRNTEAFF | TGCGCCAGCAGTCAGACAGGGAGGAACACTGAAGCTTTCTTT
13 | . | . | TRBJ2-7 | TRBV7-9 | CASSLQGAYEQYF | TGTGCCAGCAGCTTACAGGGTGCGTACGAGCAGTACTTC
13 | . | . | TRBJ1-3 | TRBV6-1 | CASKVETANTIYF | TGTGCCAGCAAGGTGGAGACGGCGAACACCATATATTTT
13 | . | . | TRBJ2-5 | TRBV7-9 | CASSLIGGETQYF | TGTGCCAGCAGCTTAATAGGGGGGGAGACCCAGTACTTC
17 | once | TRBD2 | TRBJ2-1 | TRBV5-1 | CASSFPAGGTLDNEQFF | TGCGCCAGCAGCTTTCCAGCGGGGGGGACACTCGACAATGAGCAGTTCTTC
15 | . | . | TRBJ1-1 | TRBV19 | CASSIRLTENTEAFF | TGTGCCAGTAGTATAAGATTGACAGAGAACACTGAAGCTTTCTTT
14 | . | . | TRBJ2-3 | TRBV9 | CASSPLGSTDTQYF | TGTGCCAGCAGCCCTCTCGGTAGCACAGATACGCAGTATTTT
13 | . | TRBD1 | TRBJ1-5 | TRBV29-1 | CSVRQGPNQPQHF | TGCAGCGTGAGACAGGGACCTAATCAGCCCCAGCATTTT
14 | few | . | TRBJ1-2 | TRBV10-3 | CAISESGSIYGYTF | TGTGCCATCAGTGAGTCAGGCAGCATCTATGGCTACACCTTC
15 | . | TRBD1 | TRBJ2-7 | TRBV28 | CASSYRDRDWYEQYF | TGTGCCAGCAGTTACCGGGACAGGGATTGGTACGAGCAGTACTTC
12 | few | . | TRBJ2-5 | TRBV18 | CASSSGLETQYF | TGTGCCAGCTCATCCGGCCTGGAGACCCAGTACTTC
15 | . | . | TRBJ1-3 | TRBV10-3 | CAISARLVSGNTIYF | TGTGCCATCAGTGCCCGGTTGGTCTCTGGAAACACCATATATTTT
13 | few | . | TRBJ1-1 | TRBV4-3 | CASSQEGGTEAFF | TGCGCCAGCAGCCAAGAGGGGGGGACTGAAGCTTTCTTT
15 | . | . | TRBJ1-3 | TRBV5-1 | CASSLDSRSGNTIYF | TGCGCCAGCAGCTTGGACTCTAGATCTGGAAACACCATATATTTT
16 | . | . | TRBJ1-2 | TRBV7-2 | CASSLASGRVSYGYTF | TGTGCCAGCAGCTTAGCTTCAGGGCGAGTTAGCTATGGCTACACCTTC
15 | . | . | TRBJ1-1 | TRBV28 | CASSFGVLVNTEAFF | TGTGCCAGCAGTTTTGGGGTCCTCGTGAACACTGAAGCTTTCTTT
14 | . | TRBD1 | TRBJ1-4 | TRBV2 | CASSEGTGGSGLFF | TGTGCCAGCAGTGAAGGCACAGGGGGCAGCGGACTGTTTTTT
13 | once | . | TRBJ1-2 | TRBV10-3 | CAISESNNYGYTF | TGTGCCATCAGTGAGAGTAATAACTATGGCTACACCTTC
21 | . | . | TRBJ1-5 | TRBV19 | CASSIDGPSRGPTKSNQPQHF | TGTGCCAGTAGTATAGATGGGCCGTCAAGGGGCCCCACAAAAAGCAATCAGCCCCAGCATTTT
15 | . | TRBD2 | TRBJ2-3 | TRBV5-1 | CASSSLAGGPDTQYF | TGCGCCAGCAGCAGCCTAGCGGGGGGCCCAGATACGCAGTATTTT
15 | . | TRBD1 | TRBJ1-6 | TRBV6-6 | CASSWLDRGDSPLHF | TGTGCCAGCAGTTGGCTTGACAGGGGGGACTCACCCCTCCACTTT
13 | . | . | TRBJ2-5 | TRBV27 | CASSSYHTGTQYF | TGTGCCAGCAGTTCTTACCACACAGGGACCCAGTACTTC
17 | . | TRBD2 | TRBJ2-3 | TRBV4-1 | CASSASLSRGGADTQYF | TGCGCCAGCAGCGCCTCCCTCAGTCGGGGGGGGGCAGATACGCAGTATTTT
15 | . | TRBD2 | TRBJ2-3 | TRBV6-5 | CASSRLAGAPSGRYF | TGTGCCAGCAGTCGACTAGCGGGGGCCCCTTCGGGGAGGTATTTT
16 | . | TRBD1 | TRBJ1-4 | TRBV19 | CASSQGDLRNNEKLFF | TGTGCCAGTAGCCAGGGGGACCTCCGAAATAATGAAAAACTGTTTTTT
15 | . | . | TRBJ2-7 | TRBV5-1 | CASSPPRTERYEQYF | TGCGCCAGCAGCCCGCCGCGGACAGAGCGCTACGAGCAGTACTTC
14 | . | . | TRBJ2-7 | TRBV6-1 | CASSARTASYEQYF | TGTGCCAGCAGTGCCCGGACGGCTTCCTACGAGCAGTACTTC
15 | . | TRBD1 | TRBJ1-2 | TRBV28 | CASSWGQPGVGGYTF | TGTGCCAGCAGCTGGGGACAGCCCGGGGTCGGGGGCTACACCTTC
13 | . | . | TRBJ1-6 | TRBV7-3 | CASSLFQLSPLHF | TGTGCCAGCAGCTTATTCCAGCTCTCACCCCTCCACTTT